The 12 T cell receptor beta chains reported below all come from one sample, sequenced in a study of T cells in localized non-small cell lung cancer. The assay was immunoSEQ multiplex PCR, and TCRdb's table has in-frame clones only and misses some. The table shows under 150,000 clones, with around 89% occurring only once. Sequenced here: peripheral blood, sampled before any cancer treatment. These receptors came from a female donor aged 60 or older with stage I lung adenocarcinoma.

The rearrangement uses TRBV28 and TRBJ1-4; no definite D call. Germline V CDR1 and CDR2: MDHEN, SYDVKM. The ends were cut back, 6 bases at V and 8 bases at J, with 19 bases in the middle. The CDR3 is 15 amino acids. The CDR3 coding sequence is TGTGCCAGCAGAACCACGACCAACCGGCGGGAAAAACTGTTTTTT. This translates into CASRTTTNRREKLFF. The variable domain in full, completed from reference TRBV28 and TRBJ1-4, reads DVKVTQSSRYLVKRTGEKVFLECVQDMDHENMFWYRQDPGLGLRLIYFSYDVKMKEKGDIPEGYSVSREKKERFSLILESASTNQTSMYLCASRTTTNRREKLFFGSGTQLSVL.

V usage is TRBV9 and J usage is TRBJ2-7, with D perhaps matching TRBD1 (5 bases). The CDR3 length is 14 residues. The germline V gene encodes CDR1 SGDLS and CDR2 YYNGEE. With 2 bases removed from V and 6 bases from J, the gap between germline ends came to 15 bases. CDR3 region: CASSVDSTGIEQYF. DNA of the CDR3: TGTGCCAGCAGCGTCGACAGTACAGGAATCGAGCAGTACTTC. Looking up the rest from reference TRBV9 and TRBJ2-7 gives the full variable domain: DSGVTQTPKHLITATGQRVTLRCSPRSGDLSVYWYQQSLDQGLQFLIQYYNGEERAKGNILERFSAQQFPDLHSELNLSSLELGDSALYFCASSVDSTGIEQYFGPGTRLTVT.

V gene TRBV19 combines with J gene TRBJ2-7, with TRBD2 matching 10 bases. The V and J ends lost 4 bases and 5 bases, in that order; junction bases with no gene match: 5. Per germline, CDR1 LNHDA and CDR2 SQIVND (reference sequence). This CDR3 has 14 residues. As DNA, the CDR3 is TGTGCCAGTAGTAGGACTAGCGGTCGGGACGAGCAGTACTTC. Translation: CASSRTSGRDEQYF.

The chain combines TRBV6-1 with TRBJ1-5; 10 positions agree with TRBD1. V lost 6 bases and J lost 11; bases outside the gene matches: 1. This CDR3 is built from 11 residues. CDR1 is MNHNS, CDR2 SASEGT, per germline. CDR3 coding DNA: TGTGCCAGCAGGGGACAGGGGTCCCAGCATTTT. Protein: CASRGQGSQHF.

This clone was recorded only once. The chain recombines TRBV7-8 with TRBJ2-7, with 8 bases lining up with TRBD1. The CDR3 length is 15 residues. With 1 base clipped from V and 3 bases from J, the junction kept 5 bases outside the gene matches. The germline V gene encodes CDR1 SGHVS and CDR2 FQNEAQ. CDR3 coding DNA: TGTGCCAGCAGCTTAGATCCGGGACAGGTCTACGAGCAGTACTTC. Translating it yields CASSLDPGQVYEQYF. The full variable domain, completed using reference TRBV7-8 and TRBJ2-7, is GAGVSQSPRYKVAKRGQDVALRCDPISGHVSLFWYQQALGQGPEFLTYFQNEAQLDKSGLPSDRFFAERPEGSVSTLKIQRTQQEDSAVYLCASSLDPGQVYEQYFGPGTRLTVT.

The chain has TRBV29-1 and TRBJ1-2; the D is unclear. Trimming took off 4 bases at V and 0 bases at J, with 6 bases between the two ends. Germline values: CDR1 SQVTM, CDR2 ANQGSEA. This CDR3 contains 12 residues. The CDR3 nucleotides are TGCAGCGTTGTCACCTCTAACTATGGCTACACCTTC. This translates into CSVVTSNYGYTF.

This sequence joins TRBV5-6 and TRBJ1-1; D may be TRBD1 (5 bases). This CDR3 is 19 amino acids long. V dropped 0 bases and J dropped 1 base, with 22 bases sitting between them. Per germline, CDR1 SGHDT and CDR2 YYEEEE. The CDR3 is CASSLASWGPESSNTEAFF. CDR3 nucleotide sequence: TGTGCCAGCAGCTTGGCCTCCTGGGGACCTGAAAGCTCGAACACTGAAGCTTTCTTT. Combining the CDR3 with reference TRBV5-6 and TRBJ1-1 gives the whole variable domain DAGVTQSPTHLIKTRGQQVTLRCSPKSGHDTVSWYQQALGQGPQFIFQYYEEEERQRGNFPDRFSGHQFPNYSSELNVNALLLGDSALYLCASSLASWGPESSNTEAFFGQGTRLTVV.

The CDR3 loop reads CASSYDRVVLYF. CDR3 DNA: TGTGCCAGCAGTTACGACAGGGTTGTTCTGTACTTC. The chain recombines TRBV6-5 with TRBJ2-7; 7 nucleotides line up with TRBD1. The germline CDR1 and CDR2 sequences are MNHEY and SVGAGI. V shed 2 bases, J shed 12 bases, and the junction held 7 bases outside the gene matches. CDR3 length equals 12 residues.

This clone appeared a single time. V and J are TRBV5-1 and TRBJ2-1; 10 positions match TRBD2. Trimming cost V 3 bases and J 0 bases; bases outside gene matches: 6. CDR3 size: 17 residues. Germline V lookup: CDR1 SGHRS, CDR2 YFSETQ. The CDR3 DNA reads TGCGCCAGCAGCTCGGCTAGCGGGAGATCCTCCTACAATGAGCAGTTCTTC. Translated: CASSSASGRSSYNEQFF.

The gene calls are TRBV7-9 and TRBJ2-7; no firm D call. Germline assignment: CDR1 SEHNR and CDR2 FQNEAQ (reference sequence). CDR3 length: 13 amino acids. Trimming pared 5 bases from V and 4 bases from J, leaving 12 bases between. The CDR3 region is CASSRRISYEQYF. The CDR3 DNA reads TGTGCCAGCAGCCGCCGGATCTCTTACGAGCAGTACTTC.

The V call is TRBV7-3, the J call TRBJ2-7; tentative D call: TRBD1 (6 bases). V shed 5 bases and J shed 5 bases, with 13 bases lying between them. Per the germline V gene, CDR1 is SGHTA and CDR2 is FQGTGA. The CDR3 length is 13 residues. The CDR3 is CASSIIQGHEQYF. The DNA of the CDR3 is TGTGCCAGCAGCATCATCCAGGGGCACGAGCAGTACTTC.

The rearrangement uses TRBV28 and TRBJ2-7; possibly TRBD2 for D (6 bases). The V end was cut by 4 bases, the J end by 0 bases, with 13 bases between. Germline assignment: CDR1 MDHEN and CDR2 SYDVKM. This CDR3 comprises 15 residues. The CDR3 reads CASSSQRVVSYEQYF. CDR3 nucleotides: TGTGCCAGCAGTTCCCAGCGGGTGGTCTCCTACGAGCAGTACTTC.